This T cell receptor (beta chain) is from a study of T-cell memory formation after mild COVID-19. This clonotype has a handful of counts. One entry per CDR3 protein results from TCRdb running MiXCR on the 5' RACE reads. Of about 350,000 distinct CDR3 sequences detected, approximately 14% appear once; the ten largest clones hold 22%. Germline V lookup: CDR1 SEHNR, CDR2 FQNEAQ (reference sequence). V dropped 4 bases and J dropped 16 bases, with 8 bases sitting between them. CDR3 length equals 10 residues. Sequenced: PBMCs or a T cell subset sorted from them (not recorded which). The chain couples TRBV7-9 to TRBJ1-6; D unclear. The receptor was derived from a man aged 18 to 35 who had mild COVID-19 (a few samples of this study predate the infection). Cell type and time point are not known. The CDR3 sequence: CASSSSGLHF. The CDR3 DNA reads TGTGCCAGCAGCTCTTCCGGGCTCCACTTT.